This T cell receptor beta chain was identified during a study of T cell responses to AZD1222 COVID-19 vaccine. Method: immunoSEQ multiplex PCR; TCRdb's copy keeps in-frame clones and lacks some. This table holds 100,000 to 120,000 clones, around nine tenths found once. This CDR3 spans 15 amino acids. The germline gives CDR1 SEHNR, CDR2 FQNEAQ (reference sequence). Trimming removed 2 bases from V and 12 bases from J; junction bases left unmatched: 10. Sequences were derived from peripheral blood, sampled 28 days after the second AZD1222 dose. The rearrangement uses TRBV7-9 and TRBJ1-4, with 9 bases lining up with TRBD1. The TCR originated in an adult who received the AZD1222 COVID-19 vaccine. Here the CDR3 reads CASSLPGQGRRELFF. Here the CDR3 DNA reads TGTGCCAGCAGCTTACCGGGACAGGGTCGCCGAGAACTGTTTTTT.